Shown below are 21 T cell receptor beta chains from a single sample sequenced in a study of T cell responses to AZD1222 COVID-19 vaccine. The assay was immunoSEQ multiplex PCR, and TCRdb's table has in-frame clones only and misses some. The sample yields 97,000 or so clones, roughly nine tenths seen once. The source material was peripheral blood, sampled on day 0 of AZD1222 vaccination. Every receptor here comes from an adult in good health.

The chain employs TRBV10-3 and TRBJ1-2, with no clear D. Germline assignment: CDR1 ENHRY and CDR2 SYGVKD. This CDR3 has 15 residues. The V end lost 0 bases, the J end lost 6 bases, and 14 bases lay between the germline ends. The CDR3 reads CAISESMGSTNGYTF. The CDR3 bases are TGTGCCATCAGTGAGTCGATGGGCAGCACAAATGGCTACACCTTC.

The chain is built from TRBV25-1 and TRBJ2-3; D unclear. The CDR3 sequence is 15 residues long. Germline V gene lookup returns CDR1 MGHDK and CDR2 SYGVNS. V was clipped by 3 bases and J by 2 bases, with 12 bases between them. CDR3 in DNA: TGTGCCAGCAGTGACAGCCAGAGCTTCACAGATACGCAGTATTTT. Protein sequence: CASSDSQSFTDTQYF. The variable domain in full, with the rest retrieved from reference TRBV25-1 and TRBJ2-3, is EADIYQTPRYLVIGTGKKITLECSQTMGHDKMYWYQQDPGMELHLIHYSYGVNSTEKGDLSSESTVSRIRTEHFPLTLESARPSHTSQYLCASSDSQSFTDTQYFGPGTRLTVL.

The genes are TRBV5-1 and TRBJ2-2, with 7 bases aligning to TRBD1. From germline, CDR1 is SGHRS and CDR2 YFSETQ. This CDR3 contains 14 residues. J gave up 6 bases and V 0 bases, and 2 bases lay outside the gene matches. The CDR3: CASSLAQGAGELFF. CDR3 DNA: TGCGCCAGCAGCTTGGCCCAGGGGGCCGGGGAGCTGTTTTTT. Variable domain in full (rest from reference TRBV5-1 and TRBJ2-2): KAGVTQTPRYLIKTRGQQVTLSCSPISGHRSVSWYQQTPGQGLQFLFEYFSETQRNKGNFPGRFSGRQFSNSRSEMNVSTLELGDSALYLCASSLAQGAGELFFGEGSRLTVL.

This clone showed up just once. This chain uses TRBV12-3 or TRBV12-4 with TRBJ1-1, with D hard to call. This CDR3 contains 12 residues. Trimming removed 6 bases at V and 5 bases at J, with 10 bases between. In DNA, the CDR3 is TGTGCCAGCAGCCCTTGGGGTACTGAAGCTTTCTTT. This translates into CASSPWGTEAFF.

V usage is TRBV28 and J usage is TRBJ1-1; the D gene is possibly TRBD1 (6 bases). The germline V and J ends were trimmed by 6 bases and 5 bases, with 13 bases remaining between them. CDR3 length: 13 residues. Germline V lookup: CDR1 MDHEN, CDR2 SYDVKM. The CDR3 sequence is CASSLGAQTEAFF. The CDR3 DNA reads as TGTGCCAGCAGCCTGGGGGCGCAAACTGAAGCTTTCTTT.

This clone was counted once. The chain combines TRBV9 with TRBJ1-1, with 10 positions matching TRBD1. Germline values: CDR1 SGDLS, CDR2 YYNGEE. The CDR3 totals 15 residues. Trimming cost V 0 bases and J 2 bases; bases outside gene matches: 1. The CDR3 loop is CASSVGQGANTEAFF. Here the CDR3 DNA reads TGTGCCAGCAGCGTAGGACAGGGGGCTAACACTGAAGCTTTCTTT.

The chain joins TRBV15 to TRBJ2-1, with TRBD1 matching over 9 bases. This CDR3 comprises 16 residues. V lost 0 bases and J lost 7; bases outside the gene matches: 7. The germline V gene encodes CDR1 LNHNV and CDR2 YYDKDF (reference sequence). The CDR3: CATSRERTGVKNEQFF. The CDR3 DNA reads TGTGCCACCAGCAGAGAAAGGACAGGGGTGAAAAATGAGCAGTTCTTC.

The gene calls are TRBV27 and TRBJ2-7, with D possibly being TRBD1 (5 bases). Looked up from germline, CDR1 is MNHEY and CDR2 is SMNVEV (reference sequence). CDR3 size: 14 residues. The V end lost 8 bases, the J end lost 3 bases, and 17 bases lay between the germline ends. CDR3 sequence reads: CASGKVGRDYEQYF. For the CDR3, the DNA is TGTGCCAGCGGAAAAGTGGGGCGAGACTACGAGCAGTACTTC.

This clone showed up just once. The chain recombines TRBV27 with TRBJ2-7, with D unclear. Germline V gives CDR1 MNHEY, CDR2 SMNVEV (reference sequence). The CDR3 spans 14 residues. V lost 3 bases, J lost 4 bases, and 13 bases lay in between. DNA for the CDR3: TGTGCCAGCAGTTTTCTGGTTACGCGGTACGAGCAGTACTTC. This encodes CASSFLVTRYEQYF.

CDR3 in amino acids: CASSSGLAGETQYF. CDR3 sequence (DNA): TGTGCCAGCAGTTCGGGACTAGCGGGAGAGACCCAGTACTTC. The chain carries TRBV6-5 and TRBJ2-5, with 12 bases aligning to TRBD2. Per the germline V gene, CDR1 is MNHEY and CDR2 is SVGAGI. Trimming at V came to 4 bases and at J to 4 bases, leaving 1 base not matched to a gene. This CDR3 contains 14 residues.

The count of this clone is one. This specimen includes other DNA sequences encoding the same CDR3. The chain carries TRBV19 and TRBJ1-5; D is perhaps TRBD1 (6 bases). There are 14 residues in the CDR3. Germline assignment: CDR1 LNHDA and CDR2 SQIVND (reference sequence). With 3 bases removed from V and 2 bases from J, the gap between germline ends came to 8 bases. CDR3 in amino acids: CASSISGGNQPQHF. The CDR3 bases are TGTGCCAGTAGTATTTCAGGGGGCAATCAGCCCCAGCATTTT.

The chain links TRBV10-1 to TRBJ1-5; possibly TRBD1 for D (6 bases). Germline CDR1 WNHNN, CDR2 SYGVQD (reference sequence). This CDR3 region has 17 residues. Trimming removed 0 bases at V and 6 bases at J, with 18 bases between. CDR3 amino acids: CASSESQGPPPFQPQHF. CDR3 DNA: TGCGCCAGCAGTGAGTCACAGGGACCGCCACCTTTTCAGCCCCAGCATTTT.

CDR3 in DNA: TGTGCCACTACCAGACAGGGGTCTGAAAAACTGTTTTTT. Translating gives CATTRQGSEKLFF. This rearrangement joins TRBV5-4 to TRBJ1-4, with TRBD1 matching 8 bases. The germline V gene has CDR1 SGHNT and CDR2 YYREEE (reference sequence). This CDR3 spans 13 amino acids. J gave up 7 bases and V 9 bases, and 8 bases lay outside the gene matches.

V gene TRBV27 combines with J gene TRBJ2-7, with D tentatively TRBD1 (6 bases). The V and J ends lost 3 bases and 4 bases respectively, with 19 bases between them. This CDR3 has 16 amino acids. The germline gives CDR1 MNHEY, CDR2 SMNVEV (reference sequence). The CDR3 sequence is CASSFRGSQREYEQYF. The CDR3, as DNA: TGTGCCAGCAGTTTCAGGGGCTCTCAAAGGGAATACGAGCAGTACTTC.

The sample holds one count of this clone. The CDR3 loop reads CASSPTSRQETQYF. The CDR3 DNA follows: TGTGCCAGCTCCCCCACTAGTCGACAAGAGACCCAGTACTTC. This chain connects TRBV18 to TRBJ2-5; D perhaps matches TRBD2 (5 bases). The CDR3 spans 14 residues. Trimming cost V 6 bases and J 2 bases, with 13 bases left between them. The germline V gene has CDR1 KGHSH and CDR2 LQKENI.

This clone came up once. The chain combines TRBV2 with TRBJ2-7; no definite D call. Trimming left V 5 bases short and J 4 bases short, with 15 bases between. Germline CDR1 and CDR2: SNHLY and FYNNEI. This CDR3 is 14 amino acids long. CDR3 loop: CASSLTRATYEQYF. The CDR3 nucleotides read TGTGCCAGCAGTTTGACTCGCGCGACTTACGAGCAGTACTTC.

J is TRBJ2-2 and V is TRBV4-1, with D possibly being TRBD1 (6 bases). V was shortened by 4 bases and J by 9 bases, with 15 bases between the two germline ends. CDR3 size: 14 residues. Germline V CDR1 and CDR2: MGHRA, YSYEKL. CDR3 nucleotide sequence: TGCGCCAGCAGCCCTATACTCAGGGGCCGGGAGCTGTTTTTT. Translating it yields CASSPILRGRELFF.

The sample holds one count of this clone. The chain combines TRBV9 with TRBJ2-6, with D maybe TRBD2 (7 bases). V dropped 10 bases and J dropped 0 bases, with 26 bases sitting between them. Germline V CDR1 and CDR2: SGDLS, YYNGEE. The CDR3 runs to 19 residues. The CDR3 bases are TGTGCCCGCCGCGGGGGCTGGGGGGGCCTCAGCTCTGGGGCCAACGTCCTGACTTTC. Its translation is CARRGGWGGLSSGANVLTF.

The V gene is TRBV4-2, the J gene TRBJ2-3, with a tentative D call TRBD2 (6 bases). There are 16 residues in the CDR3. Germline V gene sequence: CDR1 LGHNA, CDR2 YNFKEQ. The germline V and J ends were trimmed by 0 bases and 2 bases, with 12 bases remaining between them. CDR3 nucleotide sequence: TGTGCCAGCAGCCAAGACGGGCTAGCGCACACAGATACGCAGTATTTT. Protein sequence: CASSQDGLAHTDTQYF.

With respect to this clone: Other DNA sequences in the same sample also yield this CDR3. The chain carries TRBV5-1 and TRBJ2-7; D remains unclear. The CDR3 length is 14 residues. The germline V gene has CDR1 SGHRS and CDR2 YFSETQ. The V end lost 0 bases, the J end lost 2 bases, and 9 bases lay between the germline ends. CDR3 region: CASSLGAGTYEQYF. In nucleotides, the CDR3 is TGCGCCAGCAGCTTGGGGGCAGGCACCTACGAGCAGTACTTC.

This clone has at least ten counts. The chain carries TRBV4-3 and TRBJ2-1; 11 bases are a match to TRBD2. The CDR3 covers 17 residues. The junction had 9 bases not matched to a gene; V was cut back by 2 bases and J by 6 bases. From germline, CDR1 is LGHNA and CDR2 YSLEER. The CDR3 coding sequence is TGCGCCAGCAGCCAACCCATAGCGGGAGGGGATGTCAATGAGCAGTTCTTC. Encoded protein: CASSQPIAGGDVNEQFF.